Given below is one T cell receptor (beta chain) in context. Its antigen is undetermined. The data are from a study of naive and memory T cell subsets. The CDR3 extends over 12 amino acids. Trimming shortened V by 7 bases and J by 8 bases, and 14 bases separated the two germline ends. The beta constant-region primer was an equimolar mix of two oligonucleotides covering TRBC1 and TRBC2. Ligated cDNA was amplified by four rounds of PCR with nested alpha and beta constant-region primers and SP2. Ligation attached a single-stranded oligonucleotide with a 12-nucleotide UMI and the SP2 primer to the cDNA 3' end. TCRdb recomputed calls from the UMI-ligation and nested PCR reads with MiXCR, one row per CDR3 protein. The sample includes roughly 97,000 distinct CDR3 sequences, roughly 15% seen only once; the top ten take 2.8%. Findings and limits, study-wide: Naive repertoires, especially CD8, held a few larger clonotypes, possibly memory cells re-expressing CD45RA. From naive to CM, EM and EMRA, diversity decreased and Gini increased.

The material sequenced was naive CD8+ T cells from blood. The genes are TRBV12-3 or TRBV12-4 and TRBJ1-2; D gene unclear. This clonotype was sampled from a human donor in good health. For the CDR3, the DNA is TGTGCCAGCACGGAGGGAATGGAAGGCTACACCTTC. Its translation: CASTEGMEGYTF.